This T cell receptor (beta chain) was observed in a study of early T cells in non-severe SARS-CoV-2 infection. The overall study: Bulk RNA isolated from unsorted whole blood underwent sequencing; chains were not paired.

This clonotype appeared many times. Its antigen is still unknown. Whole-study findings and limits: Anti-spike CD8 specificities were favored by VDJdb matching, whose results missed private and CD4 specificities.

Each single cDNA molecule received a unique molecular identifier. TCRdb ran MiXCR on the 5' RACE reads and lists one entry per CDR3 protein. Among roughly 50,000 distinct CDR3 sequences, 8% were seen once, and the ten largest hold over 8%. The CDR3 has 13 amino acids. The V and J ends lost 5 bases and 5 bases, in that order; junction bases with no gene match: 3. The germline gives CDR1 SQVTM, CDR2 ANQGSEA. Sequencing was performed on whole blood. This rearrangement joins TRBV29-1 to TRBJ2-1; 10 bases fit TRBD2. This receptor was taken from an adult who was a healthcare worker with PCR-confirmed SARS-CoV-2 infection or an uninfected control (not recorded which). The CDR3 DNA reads TGCAGCGTTCAGCGGGGGGGCCACAATGAGCAGTTCTTC. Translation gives CSVQRGGHNEQFF.